This T cell receptor (beta chain) was sequenced for a study of blood T cells in healthy people across ages. Study details: Roughly one uniquely barcoded beta molecule per two T cells was captured.

A second PCR of 7 to 11 cycles used a sample-barcoded 5' primer and a J-beta primer mix. Through a template-switch adaptor with 12 random nucleotides, each cDNA molecule received a tag. At least 2.5 million CDR3-containing paired-end reads were obtained per sample. TCRdb analysed the 5' RACE reads with MiXCR anew, one entry per CDR3 protein. The sample carries roughly 1.4 million distinct CDR3 sequences, almost 60% recorded once. The germline CDR1 and CDR2 sequences are MGHRA and YSYEKL. Trimming at V came to 1 base and at J to 2 bases, leaving 5 bases not matched to a gene. The CDR3 spans 16 residues.

The receptor was derived from a man younger than 35 in good health. Material: blood. V gene TRBV4-1 combines with J gene TRBJ2-1; TRBD1 matches 7 bases. The CDR3 loop is CASSQVDRVPYNEQFF. As DNA, the CDR3 is TGCGCCAGCAGCCAAGTCGACAGGGTCCCCTACAATGAGCAGTTCTTC.